The rows below give T cell receptor beta chains drawn from one sample of a study of OX40 agonist ivuxolimab in advanced cancers. Sequenced by immunoSEQ multiplex PCR; TCRdb stores in-frame clones only, minus some. The repertoire has 65,000 or so clones, roughly 80% of them found once; the top ten carry approximately 2.2%. Sequenced material: CD4+ or CD8+ T cells sorted from blood, taken in a trial of the OX40 agonist ivuxolimab. Every receptor here comes from an adult with an advanced solid tumor such as melanoma, head and neck, liver or kidney cancer. Each CDR3 is given with its conserved first and last residue. A D gene is named only where the DNA matches it firmly. For some rows the clone size is stated as once, few or many, or as a class when expanded; others skip it.

TRBV30	TRBJ1-2	.	13	.	CAWSNKGGDGYTF	TGTGCCTGGAGTAACAAGGGGGGAGATGGCTACACCTTC
TRBV6-5	TRBJ2-7	.	15	.	CASSPRDRRSYEQYF	TGTGCCAGCAGTCCTAGGGACCGGAGATCTTACGAGCAGTACTTC
TRBV7-6	TRBJ2-7	.	14	TRBD1	CASSLGQGSNEQYF	TGTGCCAGCAGCTTAGGACAGGGTAGCAACGAGCAGTACTTC
TRBV27	TRBJ2-3	.	12	.	CASSSLAYTQYF	TGTGCCAGCAGTTCTCTAGCGTATACGCAGTATTTT
TRBV14	TRBJ2-1	.	13	.	CASSQGTNNEQFF	TGTGCCAGCAGCCAAGGGACGAACAATGAGCAGTTCTTC
TRBV27	TRBJ1-1	.	13	TRBD1	CASSRTGGTEAFF	TGTGCCAGCAGTCGTACAGGGGGAACTGAAGCTTTCTTT
TRBV6-1	TRBJ2-1	once	14	.	CASLRAQTDNEQFF	TGTGCCAGCTTACGGGCCCAAACCGACAATGAGCAGTTCTTC
TRBV7-9	TRBJ2-7	once	15	TRBD1	CASSLDGTGIGEQYF	TGTGCCAGCAGCTTAGACGGGACAGGTATCGGCGAGCAGTACTTC
TRBV5-1	TRBJ1-2	.	11	.	CASSFRDGYTF	TGCGCCAGCAGCTTCCGGGACGGCTACACCTTC
TRBV5-1	TRBJ2-3	once	14	.	CASSLDRGTDTQYF	TGCGCCAGCAGCTTGGACAGGGGCACAGATACGCAGTATTTT
TRBV4-1	TRBJ2-1	.	15	.	CASSPGDQIPNEQFF	TGCGCCAGCAGCCCAGGGGACCAAATCCCCAATGAGCAGTTCTTC
TRBV6-1	TRBJ2-2	.	16	.	CASSEFGREIAGELFF	TGTGCCAGCAGTGAGTTCGGCAGGGAAATCGCCGGGGAGCTGTTTTTT
TRBV30	TRBJ1-2	.	15	.	CAWSFPGKVDYGYTF	TGTGCCTGGAGCTTCCCGGGCAAGGTAGACTATGGCTACACCTTC
TRBV6-6	TRBJ2-2	.	14	TRBD1	CASLGQGSTGELFF	TGTGCCAGCCTGGGACAGGGGTCCACCGGGGAGCTGTTTTTT
TRBV5-1	TRBJ1-5	.	13	.	CASSGGSNQPQHF	TGCGCCAGCAGTGGCGGTAGCAATCAGCCCCAGCATTTT
TRBV7-2	TRBJ1-2	once	15	.	CASTSTPGTDIGYTF	TGTGCCAGCACATCCACGCCCGGGACCGACATAGGCTACACCTTC
TRBV6-5	TRBJ2-7	.	14	TRBD1	CASSYYQGEYEQYF	TGTGCCAGCAGTTACTATCAGGGGGAGTACGAGCAGTACTTC
TRBV11-2	TRBJ1-1	once	13	TRBD1	CASSYTGGTEAFF	TGTGCCAGCAGCTATACAGGGGGCACTGAAGCTTTCTTT
TRBV11-3	TRBJ1-4	.	15	TRBD1	CASSPRTGLGEKLFF	TGTGCCAGCAGCCCCCGGACAGGGCTGGGAGAAAAACTGTTTTTT
TRBV7-3	TRBJ2-3	.	13	TRBD2	CASSLSAGGNVDF	TGTGCCAGCAGCTTAAGTGCGGGGGGTAATGTGGATTTT
TRBV10-3	TRBJ2-7	.	12	.	CATETGTYEQYF	TGTGCCACCGAGACGGGGACCTACGAGCAGTACTTC
TRBV18	TRBJ2-2	few	15	TRBD1	CASSADRGRIGELFF	TGTGCCAGCTCGGCTGACAGGGGGCGTATCGGGGAGCTGTTTTTT
TRBV5-1	TRBJ2-7	.	15	TRBD1	CASSLGQGAPYEQYF	TGCGCCAGCAGCTTGGGACAGGGAGCGCCCTACGAGCAGTACTTC
TRBV11-3	TRBJ1-2	.	12	.	CASSLAHYGYTF	TGTGCCAGCAGCTTAGCACACTATGGCTACACCTTC
TRBV30	TRBJ2-5	.	11	.	CAGGGLETQYF	TGTGCCGGGGGGGGCTTGGAGACCCAGTACTTC
TRBV11-1	TRBJ2-5	.	13	.	CASSRLGRETQYF	TGTGCCAGCAGCCGACTAGGAAGAGAGACCCAGTACTTC
TRBV19	TRBJ1-5	.	13	.	CASSTYTDQPQHF	TGTGCCAGTAGTACTTACACTGATCAGCCCCAGCATTTT